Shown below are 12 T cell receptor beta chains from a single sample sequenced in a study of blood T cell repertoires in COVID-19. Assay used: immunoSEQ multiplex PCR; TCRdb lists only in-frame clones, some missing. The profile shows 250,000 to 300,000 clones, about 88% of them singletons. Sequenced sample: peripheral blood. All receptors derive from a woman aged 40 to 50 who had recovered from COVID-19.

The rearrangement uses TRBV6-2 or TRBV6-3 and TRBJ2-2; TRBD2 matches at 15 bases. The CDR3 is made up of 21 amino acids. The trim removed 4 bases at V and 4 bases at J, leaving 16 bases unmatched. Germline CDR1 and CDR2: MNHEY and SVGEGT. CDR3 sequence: CASSSPQVLGTSGRPTGELFF. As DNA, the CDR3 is TGTGCCAGCAGTTCGCCCCAGGTTCTAGGGACTAGCGGGAGGCCCACCGGGGAGCTGTTTTTT.

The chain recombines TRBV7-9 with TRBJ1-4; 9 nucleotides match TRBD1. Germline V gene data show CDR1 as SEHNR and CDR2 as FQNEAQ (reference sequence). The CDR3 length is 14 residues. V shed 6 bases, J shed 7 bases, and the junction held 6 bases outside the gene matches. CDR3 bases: TGTGCCAGCAGGGGGACAGGGCGGAGTGAAAAACTGTTTTTT. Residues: CASRGTGRSEKLFF. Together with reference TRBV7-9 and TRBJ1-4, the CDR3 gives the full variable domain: DTGVSQNPRHKITKRGQNVTFRCDPISEHNRLYWYRQTLGQGPEFLTYFQNEAQLEKSRLLSDRFSAERPKGSFSTLEIQRTEQGDSAMYLCASRGTGRSEKLFFGSGTQLSVL.

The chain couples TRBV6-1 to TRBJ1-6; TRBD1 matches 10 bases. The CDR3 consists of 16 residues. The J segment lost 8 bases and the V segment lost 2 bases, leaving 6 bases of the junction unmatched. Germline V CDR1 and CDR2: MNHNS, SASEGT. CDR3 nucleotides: TGTGCCAGCAGTGAAAGGACGGGACAGGGGTATTCACCCCTCCACTTT. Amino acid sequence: CASSERTGQGYSPLHF.

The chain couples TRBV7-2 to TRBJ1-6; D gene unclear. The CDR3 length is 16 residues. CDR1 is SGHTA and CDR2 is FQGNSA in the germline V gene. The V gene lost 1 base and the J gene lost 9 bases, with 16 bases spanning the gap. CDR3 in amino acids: CASSLVSGLEGSPLHF. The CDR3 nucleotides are TGTGCCAGCAGCTTAGTGAGCGGACTTGAGGGTTCACCCCTCCACTTT.

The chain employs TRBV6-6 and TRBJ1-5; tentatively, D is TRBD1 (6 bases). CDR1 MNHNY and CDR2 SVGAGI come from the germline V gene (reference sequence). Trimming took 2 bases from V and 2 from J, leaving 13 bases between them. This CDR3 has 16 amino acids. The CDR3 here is CASSYAKGGGNQPQHF. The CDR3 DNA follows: TGTGCCAGCAGTTACGCCAAGGGGGGGGGCAATCAGCCCCAGCATTTT.

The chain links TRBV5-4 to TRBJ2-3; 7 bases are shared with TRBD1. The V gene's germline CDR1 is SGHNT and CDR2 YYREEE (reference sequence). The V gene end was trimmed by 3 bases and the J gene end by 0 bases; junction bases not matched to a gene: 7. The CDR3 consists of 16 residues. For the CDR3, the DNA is TGTGCCAGCAGCTCGACAGGGCGAGGTAGCACAGATACGCAGTATTTT. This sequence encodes CASSSTGRGSTDTQYF. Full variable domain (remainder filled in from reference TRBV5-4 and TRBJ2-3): ETGVTQSPTHLIKTRGQQVTLRCSSQSGHNTVSWYQQALGQGPQFIFQYYREEENGRGNFPPRFSGLQFPNYSSELNVNALELDDSALYLCASSSTGRGSTDTQYFGPGTRLTVL.

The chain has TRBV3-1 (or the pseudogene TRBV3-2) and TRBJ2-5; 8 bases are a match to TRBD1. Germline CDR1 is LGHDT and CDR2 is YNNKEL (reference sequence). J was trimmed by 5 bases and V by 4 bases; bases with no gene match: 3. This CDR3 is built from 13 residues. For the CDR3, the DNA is TGTGCCAGCAGCCGACAGGGGTTGGAGACCCAGTACTTC. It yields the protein CASSRQGLETQYF.

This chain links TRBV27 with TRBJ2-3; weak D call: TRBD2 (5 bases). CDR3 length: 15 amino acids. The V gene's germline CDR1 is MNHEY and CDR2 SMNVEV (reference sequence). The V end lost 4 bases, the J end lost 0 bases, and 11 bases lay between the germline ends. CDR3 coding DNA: TGTGCCAGCAGTTCGGACGGGGATAGCACAGATACGCAGTATTTT. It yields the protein CASSSDGDSTDTQYF.

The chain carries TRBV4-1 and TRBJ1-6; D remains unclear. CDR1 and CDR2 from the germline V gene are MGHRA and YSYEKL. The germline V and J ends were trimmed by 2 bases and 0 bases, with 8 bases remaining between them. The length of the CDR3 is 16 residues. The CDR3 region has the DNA TGCGCCAGCAGCCAACTTCTGAGCTCCTATAATTCACCCCTCCACTTT. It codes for CASSQLLSSYNSPLHF.

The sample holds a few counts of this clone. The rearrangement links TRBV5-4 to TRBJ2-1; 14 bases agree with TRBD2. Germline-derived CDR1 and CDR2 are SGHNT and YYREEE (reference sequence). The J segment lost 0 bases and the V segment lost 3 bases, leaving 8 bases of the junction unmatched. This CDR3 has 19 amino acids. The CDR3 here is CASSYPGLAGALSYNEQFF. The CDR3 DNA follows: TGTGCCAGCAGCTACCCGGGACTAGCGGGAGCTCTCTCCTACAATGAGCAGTTCTTC.

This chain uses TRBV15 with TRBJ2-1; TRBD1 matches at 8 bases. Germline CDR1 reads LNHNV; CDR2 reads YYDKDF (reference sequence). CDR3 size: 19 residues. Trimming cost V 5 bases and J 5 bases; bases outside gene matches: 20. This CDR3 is CATSPPALLPRDRNNEQFF. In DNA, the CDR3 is TGTGCCACCAGCCCCCCAGCACTGCTACCCCGGGACAGGAACAATGAGCAGTTCTTC. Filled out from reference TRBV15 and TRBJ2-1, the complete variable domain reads DAMVIQNPRYQVTQFGKPVTLSCSQTLNHNVMYWYQQKSSQAPKLLFHYYDKDFNNEADTPDNFQSRRPNTSFCFLDIRSPGLGDTAMYLCATSPPALLPRDRNNEQFFGPGTRLTVL.

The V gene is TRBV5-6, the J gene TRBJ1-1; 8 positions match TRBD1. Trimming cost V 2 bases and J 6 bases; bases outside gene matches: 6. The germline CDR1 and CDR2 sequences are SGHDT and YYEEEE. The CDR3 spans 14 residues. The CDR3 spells CASSLGQTGAEAFF. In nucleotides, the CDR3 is TGTGCCAGCAGCTTAGGGCAGACAGGGGCTGAAGCTTTCTTT.